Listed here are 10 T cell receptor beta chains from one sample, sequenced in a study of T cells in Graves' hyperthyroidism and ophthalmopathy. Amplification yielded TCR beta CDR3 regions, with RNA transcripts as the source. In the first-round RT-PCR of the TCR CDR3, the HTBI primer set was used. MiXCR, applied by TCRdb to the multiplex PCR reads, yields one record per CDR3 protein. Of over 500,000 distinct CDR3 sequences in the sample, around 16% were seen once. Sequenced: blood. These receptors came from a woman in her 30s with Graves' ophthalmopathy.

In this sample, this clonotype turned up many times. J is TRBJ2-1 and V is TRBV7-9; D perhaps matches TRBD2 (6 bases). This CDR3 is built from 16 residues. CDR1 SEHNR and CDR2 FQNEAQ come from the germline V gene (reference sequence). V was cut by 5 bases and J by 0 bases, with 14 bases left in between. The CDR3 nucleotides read TGTGCCAGCAGCGTTAGCGGTCTCACCTCCTACAATGAGCAGTTCTTC. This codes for CASSVSGLTSYNEQFF.

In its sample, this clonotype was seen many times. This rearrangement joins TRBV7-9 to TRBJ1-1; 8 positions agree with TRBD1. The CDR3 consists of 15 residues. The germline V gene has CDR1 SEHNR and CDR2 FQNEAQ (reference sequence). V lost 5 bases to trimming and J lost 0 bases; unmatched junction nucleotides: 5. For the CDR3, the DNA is TGTGCCAGCAGCGCCGGACAGGGAATGAACACTGAAGCTTTCTTT. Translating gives CASSAGQGMNTEAFF. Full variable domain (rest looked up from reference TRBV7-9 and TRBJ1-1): DTGVSQNPRHKITKRGQNVTFRCDPISEHNRLYWYRQTLGQGPEFLTYFQNEAQLEKSRLLSDRFSAERPKGSFSTLEIQRTEQGDSAMYLCASSAGQGMNTEAFFGQGTRLTVV.

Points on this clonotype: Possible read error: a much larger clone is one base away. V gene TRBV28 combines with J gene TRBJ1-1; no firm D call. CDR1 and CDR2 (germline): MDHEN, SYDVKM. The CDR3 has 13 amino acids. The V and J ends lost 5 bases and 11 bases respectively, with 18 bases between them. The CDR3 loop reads CASSRPLGNLAFF. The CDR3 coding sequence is TGTGCCAGCAGTCGACCTCTGGGAAACCTGGCTTTCTTT.

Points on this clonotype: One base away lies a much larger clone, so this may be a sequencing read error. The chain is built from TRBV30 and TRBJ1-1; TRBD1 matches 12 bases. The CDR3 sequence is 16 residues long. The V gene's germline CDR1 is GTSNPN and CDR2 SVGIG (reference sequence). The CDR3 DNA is TGTGCCTGGTCCCTCCCCGGGACAGGGGGCTGGGGTGAAGCTTCCTTT. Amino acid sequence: CAWSLPGTGGWGEASF.

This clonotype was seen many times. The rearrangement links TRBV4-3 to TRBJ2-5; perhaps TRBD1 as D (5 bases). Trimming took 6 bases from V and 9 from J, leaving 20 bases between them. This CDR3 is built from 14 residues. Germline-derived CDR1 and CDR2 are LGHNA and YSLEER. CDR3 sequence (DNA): TGCGCCAGCAGTCTAGGGGCGAACGGCCAGGCCCAGTACTTC. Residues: CASSLGANGQAQYF.

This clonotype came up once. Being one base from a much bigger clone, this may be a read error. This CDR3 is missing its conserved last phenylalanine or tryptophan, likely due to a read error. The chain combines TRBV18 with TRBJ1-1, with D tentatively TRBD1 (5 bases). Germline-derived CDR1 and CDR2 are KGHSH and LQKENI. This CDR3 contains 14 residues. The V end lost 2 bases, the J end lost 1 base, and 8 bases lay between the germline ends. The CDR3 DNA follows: TGTGCCAGCTCACCAGATCAGGGGAACACTGAAGCTTTCTCT. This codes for CASSPDQGNTEAFS.

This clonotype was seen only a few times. Here the CDR3 DNA reads TGTGCCAGCAGCCAAGCCGGGACAAGCTACGAGCAGTACTTC. This sequence encodes CASSQAGTSYEQYF. J is TRBJ2-7 and V is TRBV3-1; tentative D call: TRBD1 (6 bases). This CDR3 region has 14 residues. CDR1 is LGHDT, CDR2 YNNKEL, per germline (reference sequence). Trimming stripped 1 base from V and 3 bases from J, with 10 bases between.

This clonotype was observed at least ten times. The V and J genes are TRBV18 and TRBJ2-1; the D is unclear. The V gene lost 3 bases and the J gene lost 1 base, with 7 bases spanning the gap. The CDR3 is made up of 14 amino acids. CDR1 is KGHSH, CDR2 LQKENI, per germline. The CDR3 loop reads CASSPPTSYNEQFF. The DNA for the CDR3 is TGTGCCAGCTCACCGCCTACTTCCTACAATGAGCAGTTCTTC.

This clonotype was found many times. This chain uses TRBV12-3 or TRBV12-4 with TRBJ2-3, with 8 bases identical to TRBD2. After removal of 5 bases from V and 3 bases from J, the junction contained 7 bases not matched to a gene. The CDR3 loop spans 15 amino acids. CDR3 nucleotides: TGTGCCAGCAGTGTCCCACTAGCGGCAACAGATACGCAGTATTTT. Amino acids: CASSVPLAATDTQYF.

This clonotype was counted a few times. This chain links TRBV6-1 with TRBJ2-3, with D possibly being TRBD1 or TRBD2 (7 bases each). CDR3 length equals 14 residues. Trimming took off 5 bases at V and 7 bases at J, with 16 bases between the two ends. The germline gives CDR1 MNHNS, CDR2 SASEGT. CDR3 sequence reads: CASSRAQGGNTQYF. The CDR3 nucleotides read TGTGCCAGCAGTAGGGCCCAGGGGGGGAATACGCAGTATTTT.